This TCR beta chain emerged from a study of cytomegalovirus exposure and HLA in healthy donors. Study outcomes and limitations: Through in vitro validation, three CMV-associated chains were shown to be specific for CMV antigens.

To note about this clone: Its antigen is not identified.

The PCR used 60 Vbeta and 13 Jbeta primers. The data were produced by immunoSEQ multiplex PCR, yet TCRdb's version contains in-frame clones alone and is incomplete. The sample shows roughly 90,000 clones, approximately 85% of them seen only once. The CDR3 covers 16 residues. Germline CDR1 and CDR2: SGHNT and YYREEE (reference sequence). J was trimmed by 5 bases and V by 1 base; bases with no gene match: 6. Sequenced input: PBMCs. This chain links TRBV5-4 with TRBJ2-1; 10 bases fit TRBD2. The sequence was collected from a young man in good health and CMV-seropositive. This CDR3 reads CASSLLAGGLNNEQFF. The CDR3 nucleotides read TGTGCCAGCAGCTTGTTAGCGGGAGGCCTGAACAATGAGCAGTTCTTC.